These T cell receptor beta chains were read from a single sample in a study of cytomegalovirus exposure and HLA in healthy donors. Clones were sequenced by immunoSEQ multiplex PCR, and TCRdb holds only the in-frame ones, with some missing. In the table there are around 120,000 clones, 15% to 17% of which are singletons. Sample: PBMCs. All receptors derive from a young woman in good health and CMV-seronegative. Both conserved end residues are trimmed from each CDR3. Size is omitted from some rows. Given values are once, few, many or a class for expanded clones.

v_call: TRBV5-1
clone_size: .
cdr3_aa: ASSLMGPSEAETQY

v_call: TRBV7-9
clone_size: few
cdr3_aa: ASSFGQGNTEAF

v_call: TRBV4-1
clone_size: .
cdr3_aa: ASSQGPLAGFNNEQF

v_call: TRBV29-1
clone_size: few
cdr3_aa: SVGTVDGYT

v_call: TRBV6-5
clone_size: .
cdr3_aa: ASSYYARGTEAF

v_call: TRBV29-1
clone_size: few
cdr3_aa: SVVGGGSGELF

v_call: TRBV30
clone_size: .
cdr3_aa: AWSEPRTGGTEAF

v_call: TRBV28
clone_size: .
cdr3_aa: ASSSRTASYEQY

v_call: TRBV7-6
clone_size: .
cdr3_aa: ASSRGVLPNTGELF

v_call: TRBV6-1
clone_size: .
cdr3_aa: ASSPGLVPDTQY

v_call: TRBV28
clone_size: few
cdr3_aa: ASSLEPTVVNEQY

v_call: TRBV7-9
clone_size: few
cdr3_aa: ASSLTDRYTEAF

v_call: TRBV27
clone_size: .
cdr3_aa: ASSLVGGAFGYT

v_call: TRBV6-6
clone_size: few
cdr3_aa: ASSYSMRQSDNEQF

v_call: TRBV9
clone_size: .
cdr3_aa: ASSVGVVNTEAF

v_call: TRBV6-6
clone_size: .
cdr3_aa: ASSYAADSGNTIY

v_call: TRBV19
clone_size: .
cdr3_aa: ASSAGTGEAYEQY

v_call: TRBV7-3
clone_size: .
cdr3_aa: ASSLTPLSGANVLT

v_call: TRBV25-1
clone_size: few
cdr3_aa: ASSDNPGQGSTGELF

v_call: TRBV27
clone_size: .
cdr3_aa: ASSWTSGPYNEQF

v_call: TRBV7-6
clone_size: .
cdr3_aa: ASSSGTPYEQY

v_call: TRBV19
clone_size: .
cdr3_aa: ASSSSGGTGELF

v_call: TRBV9
clone_size: .
cdr3_aa: ASSSGGDRGLNGYT

v_call: TRBV29-1
clone_size: few
cdr3_aa: SVSQGADTGELF

v_call: TRBV6-1
clone_size: few
cdr3_aa: ASSEREGVPEAF

v_call: TRBV10-3
clone_size: .
cdr3_aa: AIRGLGAANTGELF

v_call: TRBV14
clone_size: .
cdr3_aa: ASSQDHGGGTEAF

v_call: TRBV27
clone_size: .
cdr3_aa: ASSLIGTGPHEQY

v_call: TRBV2
clone_size: few
cdr3_aa: ASTPGTSGKSSYEQY

v_call: TRBV14
clone_size: few
cdr3_aa: ASSHSSRGRTGELF

v_call: TRBV6-6
clone_size: .
cdr3_aa: ASSYSNGQGYDEQY

v_call: TRBV5-4
clone_size: few
cdr3_aa: ASSPTGERDEQF

v_call: TRBV28
clone_size: .
cdr3_aa: ASRSGTTFGETQY

v_call: TRBV10-3
clone_size: .
cdr3_aa: AIGLRRGDTQY

v_call: TRBV7-9
clone_size: .
cdr3_aa: ASQGQQDFYEQY

v_call: TRBV30
clone_size: few
cdr3_aa: AWSGGQGIYNEQF